A single sample gave rise to the 26 T cell receptor beta chains below, sequenced in a study of control samples from healthy donors and cancer patients. Clones were read by immunoSEQ multiplex PCR, and TCRdb kept only the in-frame ones, dropping some. The sample includes about 180,000 clones, around 90% of them seen just once. Source material: blood. These TCRs come from a man aged 25-45 years in good health.

This chain joins TRBV19 and TRBJ2-2; TRBD1 is a possible D gene (6 bases). Per germline, CDR1 LNHDA and CDR2 SQIVND (reference sequence). Trimming pared 0 bases from V and 12 bases from J, leaving 8 bases between. The CDR3 covers 12 residues. CDR3 region: CASSIEGGKLFF. Written as DNA, the CDR3 is TGTGCCAGTAGTATAGAAGGGGGAAAGCTGTTTTTT.

The chain combines TRBV7-5 with TRBJ2-4; TRBD2, the D gene given by the table, was not confirmed from the DNA. TRBV7-5 is a known pseudogene. The CDR3 loop spans 20 amino acids. CDR3 residues: CARSLARTSGGAASKNIQYF. The CDR3 DNA is TGTGCCAGAAGCTTAGCGCGGACTAGCGGGGGGGCCGCTTCCAAAAACATTCAGTACTTC.

The rearrangement uses TRBV9 and TRBJ2-3; 8 bases fit TRBD2. Germline V gives CDR1 SGDLS, CDR2 YYNGEE. This CDR3 is 13 amino acids long. The trim removed 4 bases at V and 4 bases at J, leaving 2 bases unmatched. This chain's CDR3 is CASSHGGADTQYF. In DNA, the CDR3 is TGTGCCAGCAGCCACGGGGGGGCAGATACGCAGTATTTT.

This clone was seen a handful of times. The chain joins TRBV3-1 (or the pseudogene TRBV3-2) to TRBJ1-2, with D perhaps matching TRBD1 (6 bases). Trimming cost V 4 bases and J 4 bases, with 13 bases left between them. Germline-derived CDR1 and CDR2 are LGHDT and YNNKEL (reference sequence). The CDR3 runs 14 residues. CDR3 protein: CASSRPDRLYGYTF. CDR3 nucleotides: TGTGCCAGCAGCCGGCCTGACAGGCTCTATGGCTACACCTTC.

The rearrangement joins TRBV24-1 to TRBJ2-2, with TRBD2 identical over 11 bases. This CDR3 is built from 17 residues. The ends lost 3 bases at V and 3 bases at J; junction bases unmatched: 5. Germline assignment: CDR1 KGHDR and CDR2 SFDVKD. CDR3 loop: CATSDPLAGGDTGELFF. Written as DNA, the CDR3 is TGTGCCACCAGTGATCCCCTAGCGGGAGGAGACACCGGGGAGCTGTTTTTT.

This chain joins TRBV11-2 and TRBJ2-5, with no clear D. The V gene's germline CDR1 is SGHAT and CDR2 FQNNGV. The length of the CDR3 is 12 residues. Trimming shortened V by 5 bases and J by 9 bases, and 13 bases separated the two germline ends. The CDR3 region is CASSPTAVAQYF. The DNA for the CDR3 is TGTGCCAGCAGCCCGACCGCCGTGGCCCAGTACTTC.

The rearrangement links TRBV27 to TRBJ1-5; no firm D call. This CDR3 spans 11 amino acids. The V gene lost 8 bases and the J gene lost 3 bases, with 5 bases spanning the gap. CDR1 and CDR2 from the germline V gene are MNHEY and SMNVEV (reference sequence). The CDR3 is CASGPNQPQHF. CDR3 sequence (DNA): TGTGCCAGCGGACCCAATCAGCCCCAGCATTTT.

In this sample, this clone turned up a few times. This chain uses TRBV29-1 with TRBJ1-1; a possible D gene is TRBD1 (6 bases). The germline V and J ends were trimmed by 8 bases and 0 bases, with 19 bases remaining between them. The germline V gene encodes CDR1 SQVTM and CDR2 ANQGSEA. The CDR3 sequence is 15 residues long. Here the CDR3 reads CSTTTQGLLNTEAFF. The CDR3 nucleotides are TGCAGCACCACCACACAGGGATTGTTGAACACTGAAGCTTTCTTT.

V and J are TRBV19 and TRBJ1-3; 7 bases fit TRBD1. The CDR3 extends over 15 amino acids. The germline V gene has CDR1 LNHDA and CDR2 SQIVND (reference sequence). After removal of 4 bases from V and 4 bases from J, the junction contained 7 bases not matched to a gene. CDR3 in DNA: TGTGCCAGTAGTACCCCAGGGGGGTACGGAAACACCATATATTTT. Encoded protein: CASSTPGGYGNTIYF.

The chain has TRBV19 and TRBJ2-2; D might be TRBD1 (6 bases). Trimming left V 7 bases short and J 1 base short, with 16 bases between. Per germline, CDR1 LNHDA and CDR2 SQIVND (reference sequence). CDR3 length: 16 amino acids. The CDR3 loop is CASTGSRGVNTGELFF. The CDR3 bases are TGTGCCAGTACTGGATCCAGGGGCGTGAACACCGGGGAGCTGTTTTTT.

The chain has TRBV29-1 and TRBJ2-4, with TRBD2 matching 12 bases. This CDR3 has 15 amino acids. Germline trimming cut 4 bases from V and 0 bases from J; bases unmatched to any gene: 1. Germline V gives CDR1 SQVTM, CDR2 ANQGSEA. CDR3 sequence (DNA): TGCAGCGTTGGACTAGCGGGGGTAGCCAAAAACATTCAGTACTTC. Encoded protein: CSVGLAGVAKNIQYF.

This clone was picked up one time. The CDR3 sequence is CASSLVTEQFF. The CDR3 coding sequence is TGTGCCAGCAGCTTAGTCACTGAGCAGTTCTTC. V usage is TRBV11-2 and J usage is TRBJ2-1; D is uncertain. The CDR3 is made up of 11 amino acids. Trimming removed 1 base at V and 9 bases at J, with 4 bases between. Germline CDR1 and CDR2: SGHAT and FQNNGV.

The gene calls are TRBV4-3 and TRBJ2-2; 14 bases map to TRBD2. The CDR3 contains 19 residues. With 0 bases clipped from V and 4 bases from J, the junction kept 7 bases outside the gene matches. Germline V CDR1 and CDR2: LGHNA, YSLEER. CDR3 DNA sequence: TGCGCCAGCAGCCAAGAATATCGGGGACTAGCGGGGGCCACCGGGGAGCTGTTTTTT. This gives the protein CASSQEYRGLAGATGELFF.

This rearrangement joins TRBV6-2 or TRBV6-3 to TRBJ1-1; D gene ambiguous. V was cut by 5 bases and J by 6 bases, with 16 bases left in between. CDR1 is MNHEY and CDR2 is SVGEGT in the germline V gene. This CDR3 region has 14 residues. CDR3 in amino acids: CASSQHPVFAEAFF. DNA for the CDR3: TGTGCCAGCAGTCAACACCCAGTTTTTGCTGAAGCTTTCTTT.

This rearrangement joins TRBV7-9 to TRBJ1-2; unclear D gene. Trimming cost V 6 bases and J 2 bases, with 19 bases left between them. Germline-derived CDR1 and CDR2 are SEHNR and FQNEAQ (reference sequence). The CDR3 loop spans 16 amino acids. The DNA for the CDR3 is TGTGCCAGCAGGGGATCTATTGTTGACGGAAACTATGGCTACACCTTC. Its protein product is CASRGSIVDGNYGYTF. Full variable domain (remainder filled in from reference TRBV7-9 and TRBJ1-2): DTGVSQNPRHKITKRGQNVTFRCDPISEHNRLYWYRQTLGQGPEFLTYFQNEAQLEKSRLLSDRFSAERPKGSFSTLEIQRTEQGDSAMYLCASRGSIVDGNYGYTFGSGTRLTVV.

The V call is TRBV5-8, the J call TRBJ1-4, with D unresolved. This CDR3 has 12 residues. Trimming left V 0 bases short and J 8 bases short, with 5 bases between. The germline CDR1 and CDR2 sequences are SGHTS and YDEGEE. The CDR3: CASSLEWEKLFF. The CDR3 DNA sequence: TGTGCCAGCAGCTTGGAGTGGGAAAAACTGTTTTTT. The complete variable domain, with remaining parts taken from reference TRBV5-8 and TRBJ1-4, reads EAGVTQSPTHLIKTRGQQATLRCSPISGHTSVYWYQQALGLGLQFLLWYDEGEERNRGNFPPRFSGRQFPNYSSELNVNALELEDSALYLCASSLEWEKLFFGSGTQLSVL.

This chain links TRBV6-2 or TRBV6-3 with TRBJ2-7; 7 bases are a match to TRBD1. The CDR3 contains 14 residues. Losses at the gene ends were 6 bases for V and 2 bases for J; bases not matched to a gene: 7. Germline CDR1 is MNHEY and CDR2 is SVGEGT. CDR3 coding DNA: TGTGCCAGCAGCCAAAGGACAGGCACCTACGAGCAGTACTTC. The encoded protein is CASSQRTGTYEQYF.

The V gene is TRBV10-2, the J gene TRBJ1-5; D is uncertain. The CDR3 contains 14 residues. Trimming removed 4 bases from V and 0 bases from J, with 7 bases in between. Per germline, CDR1 WSHSY and CDR2 SAAADI. The CDR3 coding sequence is TGCGCCAGCAGTGTTAGCTCTAGCAATCAGCCCCAGCATTTT. It is translated as CASSVSSSNQPQHF.

The chain joins TRBV28 to TRBJ1-2; no definite D call. Between the trimmed V and J ends, which lost 4 bases and 2 bases, there was a span of 8 bases. CDR3 size: 13 residues. CDR1 and CDR2 from the germline V gene are MDHEN and SYDVKM. The CDR3 protein is CASSSSQNYGYTF. In DNA form, the CDR3 reads TGTGCCAGCAGTTCGAGTCAGAACTATGGCTACACCTTC.

The chain has TRBV4-3 and TRBJ2-5; 10 nucleotides align to TRBD1. The CDR3 is 16 amino acids. V shed 0 bases, J shed 3 bases, and the junction held 4 bases outside the gene matches. From germline, CDR1 is LGHNA and CDR2 YSLEER. CDR3 sequence (DNA): TGCGCCAGCAGCCAAGATTACGGGACAGGGGAAGAGACCCAGTACTTC. Its protein product is CASSQDYGTGEETQYF.

This clone was seen a few times. The chain links TRBV27 to TRBJ1-6; TRBD1 is a possible D gene (6 bases). V dropped 3 bases and J dropped 5 bases, with 14 bases sitting between them. There are 16 residues in the CDR3. Per germline, CDR1 MNHEY and CDR2 SMNVEV (reference sequence). CDR3 nucleotides: TGTGCCAGCAGTTTGTCGGGGGGCAAGAATAATTCACCCCTCCACTTT. It yields the protein CASSLSGGKNNSPLHF.

The rearrangement joins TRBV7-8 to TRBJ2-7; 11 bases align to TRBD2. This CDR3 has 14 amino acids. Germline CDR1 is SGHVS and CDR2 is FQNEAQ. Unmatched junction bases numbered 2, after V lost 5 bases and J lost 2 bases. The CDR3 loop reads CASSSSGRAYEQYF. For the CDR3, the DNA is TGTGCCAGCAGCAGTAGCGGGAGGGCCTACGAGCAGTACTTC.

The chain has TRBV29-1 and TRBJ1-2; no reliable D call. The germline V gene encodes CDR1 SQVTM and CDR2 ANQGSEA. Trimming took 4 bases from V and 5 from J, leaving 14 bases between them. This CDR3 has 13 residues. CDR3 loop: CSVGDPLPYGYTF. The CDR3 DNA reads as TGCAGCGTTGGCGACCCCCTGCCTTATGGCTACACCTTC.

The chain employs TRBV5-8 and TRBJ1-4; D is ambiguous. The germline CDR1 and CDR2 sequences are SGHTS and YDEGEE. V was cut by 0 bases and J by 1 base, with 13 bases left in between. The CDR3 sequence is 17 residues long. Here the CDR3 DNA reads TGTGCCAGCAGCTTGGTCCCAGGTGCCAAAACTAATGAAAAACTGTTTTTT. It is translated as CASSLVPGAKTNEKLFF.

The CDR3 loop reads CASSYGTGAGNEQFF. The CDR3 DNA reads as TGTGCCAGCAGTTACGGGACAGGGGCAGGCAATGAGCAGTTCTTC. The rearrangement links TRBV6-2 or TRBV6-3 to TRBJ2-1; 10 nucleotides line up with TRBD1. The CDR3 has 15 residues. The germline V gene encodes CDR1 MNHEY and CDR2 SVGEGT. After removal of 2 bases from V and 6 bases from J, the junction contained 4 bases not matched to a gene.

This clone was observed a few times. This rearrangement joins TRBV4-3 to TRBJ2-5; TRBD2 agrees at 13 bases. This CDR3 has 17 amino acids. CDR1 is LGHNA and CDR2 is YSLEER in the germline V gene. The J segment lost 1 base and the V segment lost 4 bases, leaving 6 bases of the junction unmatched. The CDR3 DNA follows: TGCGCCAGCAGCCCTGGACTAGCGGGGGCCTTCCAAGAGACCCAGTACTTC. Its protein product is CASSPGLAGAFQETQYF.